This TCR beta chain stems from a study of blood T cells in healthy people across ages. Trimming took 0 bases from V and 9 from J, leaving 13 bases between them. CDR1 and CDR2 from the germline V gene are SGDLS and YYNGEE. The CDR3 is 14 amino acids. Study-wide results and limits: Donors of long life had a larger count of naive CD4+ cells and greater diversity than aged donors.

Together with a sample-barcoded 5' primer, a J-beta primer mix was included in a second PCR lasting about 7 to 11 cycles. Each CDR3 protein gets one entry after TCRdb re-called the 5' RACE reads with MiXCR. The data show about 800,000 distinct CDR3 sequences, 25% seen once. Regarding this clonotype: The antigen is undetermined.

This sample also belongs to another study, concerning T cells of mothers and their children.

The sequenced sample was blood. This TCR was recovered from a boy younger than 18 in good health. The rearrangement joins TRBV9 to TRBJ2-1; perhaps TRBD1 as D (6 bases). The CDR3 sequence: CASSVVSSRGEQFF. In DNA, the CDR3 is TGTGCCAGCAGCGTAGTGTCTAGCAGGGGTGAGCAGTTCTTC. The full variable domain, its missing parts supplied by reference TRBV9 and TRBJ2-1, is DSGVTQTPKHLITATGQRVTLRCSPRSGDLSVYWYQQSLDQGLQFLIQYYNGEERAKGNILERFSAQQFPDLHSELNLSSLELGDSALYFCASSVVSSRGEQFFGPGTRLTVL.